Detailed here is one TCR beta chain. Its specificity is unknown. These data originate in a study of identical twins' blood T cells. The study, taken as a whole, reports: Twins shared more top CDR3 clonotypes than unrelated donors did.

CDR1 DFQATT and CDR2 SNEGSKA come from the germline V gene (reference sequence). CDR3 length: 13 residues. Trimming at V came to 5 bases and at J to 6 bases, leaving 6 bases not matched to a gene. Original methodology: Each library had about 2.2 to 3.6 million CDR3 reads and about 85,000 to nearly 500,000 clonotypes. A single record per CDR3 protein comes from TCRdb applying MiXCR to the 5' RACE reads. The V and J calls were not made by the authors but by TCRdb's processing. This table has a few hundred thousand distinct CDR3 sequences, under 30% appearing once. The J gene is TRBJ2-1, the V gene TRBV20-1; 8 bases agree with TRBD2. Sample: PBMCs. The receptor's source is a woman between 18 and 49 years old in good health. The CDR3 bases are TGCAGTGCTTCCGGGACTAGGTCCAATGAGCAGTTCTTC. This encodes CSASGTRSNEQFF.